The 11 T cell receptor beta chains below all came from one sample that was sequenced in a study of PD-L1 blockade in urothelial cancer. The repertoire was sequenced with immunoSEQ multiplex PCR; TCRdb's copy has only in-frame clones and lacks some. The sample has some 45,000 clones, about 88% seen once. Stated time point: pretreatment peripheral blood. The sample in question was PBMCs, obtained around atezolizumab (anti-PD-L1) treatment. The source is a donor aged 40 or over with urothelial cancer.

The rearrangement links TRBV5-1 to TRBJ2-7; a weak D match, TRBD2 (6 bases). Germline values: CDR1 SGHRS, CDR2 YFSETQ. The CDR3 consists of 11 residues. Trimming removed 4 bases at V and 7 bases at J, with 9 bases between. This chain's CDR3 is CASSPGREQYF. DNA of the CDR3: TGCGCCAGCAGCCCGGGGAGGGAGCAGTACTTC.

The chain employs TRBV4-2 and TRBJ2-5, with 13 nucleotides matching TRBD2. The end of the DNA aligns better with TRBJ2-7, so the J call may be wrong. Germline V gene data show CDR1 as LGHNA and CDR2 as YNFKEQ. The CDR3 sequence is 15 residues long. The CDR3 DNA sequence: TGTGCCAGCAGCCAAGGGACTAGCGGGAGCAACGAGCAGTACTTC. Translating gives CASSQGTSGSNEQYF.

The rearrangement joins TRBV5-6 to TRBJ2-5; D perhaps matches TRBD2 (6 bases). Trimming took 0 bases from V and 5 from J, leaving 17 bases between them. The CDR3 spans 16 residues. CDR1 is SGHDT, CDR2 YYEEEE, per germline. The CDR3 DNA sequence: TGTGCCAGCAGCTTGGTGGGCCTAGGGGCGGGGGAGACCCAGTACTTC. This encodes CASSLVGLGAGETQYF.

The gene calls are TRBV7-2 and TRBJ2-5; D gene ambiguous. The germline gives CDR1 SGHTA, CDR2 FQGNSA. Deletions cut 2 bases from V and 5 bases from J, with 9 bases between. CDR3 length: 13 residues. The CDR3 sequence: CASSLLLVETQYF. In nucleotides, the CDR3 is TGTGCCAGCAGCTTACTCCTCGTGGAGACCCAGTACTTC. Supplemented by reference TRBV7-2 and TRBJ2-5, the full variable domain reads GAGVSQSPSNKVTEKGKDVELRCDPISGHTALYWYRQSLGQGLEFLIYFQGNSAPDKSGLPSDRFSAERTGGSVSTLTIQRTQQEDSAVYLCASSLLLVETQYFGPGTRLLVL.

The V call is TRBV7-2, the J call TRBJ2-5; TRBD2 agrees at 11 bases. The CDR3 is made up of 17 amino acids. The V gene's germline CDR1 is SGHTA and CDR2 FQGNSA. Trimming removed 0 bases from V and 1 base from J; junction bases left unmatched: 4. In DNA, the CDR3 is TGTGCCAGCAGCTTAGCGTTTAGCGGGAGGGCCCAAGAGACCCAGTACTTC. This gives the protein CASSLAFSGRAQETQYF.

This rearrangement joins TRBV20-1 to TRBJ2-5; D gene ambiguous. This CDR3 is 11 amino acids long. Trimming shortened V by 3 bases and J by 5 bases, and 7 bases separated the two germline ends. Germline CDR1 reads DFQATT; CDR2 reads SNEGSKA (reference sequence). In nucleotides, the CDR3 is TGCAGTGCTAGCCGCCGGGAGACCCAGTACTTC. It specifies CSASRRETQYF.

This sequence joins TRBV7-9 and TRBJ2-5; D is ambiguous. V gave up 2 bases and J gave up 0 bases, with 7 bases separating them. The CDR3 spans 14 residues. Per germline, CDR1 SEHNR and CDR2 FQNEAQ (reference sequence). The CDR3 region is CASSLLADQETQYF. The CDR3, as DNA: TGTGCCAGCAGCTTATTGGCAGACCAAGAGACCCAGTACTTC.

Only a few counts were recorded for this clone. This sequence joins TRBV9 and TRBJ1-1; TRBD1 aligns across 9 bases. Per the germline V gene, CDR1 is SGDLS and CDR2 is YYNGEE. The trim removed 0 bases at V and 3 bases at J, leaving 9 bases unmatched. This CDR3 has 17 amino acids. In DNA, the CDR3 is TGTGCCAGCAGCGTAGGAGGGACAGGGAGTGGGGACACTGAAGCTTTCTTT. Translating it yields CASSVGGTGSGDTEAFF.

The chain combines TRBV7-2 with TRBJ2-7, with TRBD1 as a possible D gene (6 bases). There are 13 residues in the CDR3. The germline gives CDR1 SGHTA, CDR2 FQGNSA. Trimming took 3 bases from V and 6 from J, leaving 12 bases between them. CDR3 residues: CASSLLGAAEQYF. CDR3 sequence (DNA): TGTGCCAGCAGCTTGTTGGGGGCAGCCGAGCAGTACTTC. The complete variable domain, with remaining parts taken from reference TRBV7-2 and TRBJ2-7, reads GAGVSQSPSNKVTEKGKDVELRCDPISGHTALYWYRQSLGQGLEFLIYFQGNSAPDKSGLPSDRFSAERTGGSVSTLTIQRTQQEDSAVYLCASSLLGAAEQYFGPGTRLTVT.

CDR3 amino acids: CASSLVLAYEQYF. The CDR3 DNA reads as TGTGCCAGCAGCTTAGTATTAGCCTACGAGCAGTACTTC. V is TRBV7-8 and J is TRBJ2-7; D is undetermined. Trimming cost V 1 base and J 2 bases, with 6 bases left between them. The CDR3 has 13 residues. Germline CDR1 reads SGHVS; CDR2 reads FQNEAQ.

The chain carries TRBV19 and TRBJ2-3; 12 bases fit TRBD2. Germline values: CDR1 LNHDA, CDR2 SQIVND (reference sequence). This CDR3 has 18 residues. With V trimmed by 0 bases and J by 6 bases, 10 bases remained unmatched. CDR3 sequence reads: CASSIDGPLAGGVDTQYF. CDR3 coding DNA: TGTGCCAGTAGTATAGATGGCCCCCTAGCGGGAGGGGTGGATACGCAGTATTTT.